The entry below gives a single T cell receptor (beta chain) sequence along with its context. Sequencing was performed with immunoSEQ multiplex PCR; in TCRdb, only in-frame clones are kept and a portion is missing. The sample includes 190,000 or so clones, roughly nine tenths of them seen just once. This entry belongs to a study of blood T cell repertoires in COVID-19. The sample comprised PBMCs or T cells enriched from blood (not recorded which). The receptor's source is a woman aged 18-35 years who had recovered from COVID-19.

CDR3 sequence (DNA): TGTGCCAGCAGCGTAGTGGGTAGCGGGGGGCAAGAGACCCAGTACTTC. It specifies CASSVVGSGGQETQYF. The chain employs TRBV9 and TRBJ2-5, with TRBD2 identical over 10 bases. The germline gives CDR1 SGDLS, CDR2 YYNGEE. This CDR3 has 16 amino acids. V lost 0 bases, J lost 2 bases, and 4 bases stayed unmatched.